The sequence of this TCR beta chain was determined in a study of response to subunit inactivated influenza vaccine. Study-level findings and limits: Only a handful of new T cells, the authors suggested, are recruited with each seasonal influenza vaccination.

Per the germline V gene, CDR1 is LGHNA and CDR2 is YSLEER. The V gene end was trimmed by 1 base and the J gene end by 9 bases; junction bases not matched to a gene: 15. The CDR3 contains 17 residues. This clonotype was seen a few times. Its antigen remains unidentified. TCRdb used MiXCR to reprocess the RT-PCR reads, holding one entry per CDR3 protein. The sample shows fewer than 400,000 distinct CDR3 sequences, 20% to 25% of them seen only once. The receptor's source is a man aged 50 to 69 who received an inactivated influenza vaccine. This rearrangement joins TRBV4-3 to TRBJ2-1; 7 nucleotides align to TRBD1. This specimen consisted of PBMCs from blood, obtained less than 22 months after vaccination. CDR3 bases: TGCGCCAGCAGCCAAGGACCCCACAGGGGCTTAGGGGGTGAGCAGTTCTTC. It specifies CASSQGPHRGLGGEQFF.